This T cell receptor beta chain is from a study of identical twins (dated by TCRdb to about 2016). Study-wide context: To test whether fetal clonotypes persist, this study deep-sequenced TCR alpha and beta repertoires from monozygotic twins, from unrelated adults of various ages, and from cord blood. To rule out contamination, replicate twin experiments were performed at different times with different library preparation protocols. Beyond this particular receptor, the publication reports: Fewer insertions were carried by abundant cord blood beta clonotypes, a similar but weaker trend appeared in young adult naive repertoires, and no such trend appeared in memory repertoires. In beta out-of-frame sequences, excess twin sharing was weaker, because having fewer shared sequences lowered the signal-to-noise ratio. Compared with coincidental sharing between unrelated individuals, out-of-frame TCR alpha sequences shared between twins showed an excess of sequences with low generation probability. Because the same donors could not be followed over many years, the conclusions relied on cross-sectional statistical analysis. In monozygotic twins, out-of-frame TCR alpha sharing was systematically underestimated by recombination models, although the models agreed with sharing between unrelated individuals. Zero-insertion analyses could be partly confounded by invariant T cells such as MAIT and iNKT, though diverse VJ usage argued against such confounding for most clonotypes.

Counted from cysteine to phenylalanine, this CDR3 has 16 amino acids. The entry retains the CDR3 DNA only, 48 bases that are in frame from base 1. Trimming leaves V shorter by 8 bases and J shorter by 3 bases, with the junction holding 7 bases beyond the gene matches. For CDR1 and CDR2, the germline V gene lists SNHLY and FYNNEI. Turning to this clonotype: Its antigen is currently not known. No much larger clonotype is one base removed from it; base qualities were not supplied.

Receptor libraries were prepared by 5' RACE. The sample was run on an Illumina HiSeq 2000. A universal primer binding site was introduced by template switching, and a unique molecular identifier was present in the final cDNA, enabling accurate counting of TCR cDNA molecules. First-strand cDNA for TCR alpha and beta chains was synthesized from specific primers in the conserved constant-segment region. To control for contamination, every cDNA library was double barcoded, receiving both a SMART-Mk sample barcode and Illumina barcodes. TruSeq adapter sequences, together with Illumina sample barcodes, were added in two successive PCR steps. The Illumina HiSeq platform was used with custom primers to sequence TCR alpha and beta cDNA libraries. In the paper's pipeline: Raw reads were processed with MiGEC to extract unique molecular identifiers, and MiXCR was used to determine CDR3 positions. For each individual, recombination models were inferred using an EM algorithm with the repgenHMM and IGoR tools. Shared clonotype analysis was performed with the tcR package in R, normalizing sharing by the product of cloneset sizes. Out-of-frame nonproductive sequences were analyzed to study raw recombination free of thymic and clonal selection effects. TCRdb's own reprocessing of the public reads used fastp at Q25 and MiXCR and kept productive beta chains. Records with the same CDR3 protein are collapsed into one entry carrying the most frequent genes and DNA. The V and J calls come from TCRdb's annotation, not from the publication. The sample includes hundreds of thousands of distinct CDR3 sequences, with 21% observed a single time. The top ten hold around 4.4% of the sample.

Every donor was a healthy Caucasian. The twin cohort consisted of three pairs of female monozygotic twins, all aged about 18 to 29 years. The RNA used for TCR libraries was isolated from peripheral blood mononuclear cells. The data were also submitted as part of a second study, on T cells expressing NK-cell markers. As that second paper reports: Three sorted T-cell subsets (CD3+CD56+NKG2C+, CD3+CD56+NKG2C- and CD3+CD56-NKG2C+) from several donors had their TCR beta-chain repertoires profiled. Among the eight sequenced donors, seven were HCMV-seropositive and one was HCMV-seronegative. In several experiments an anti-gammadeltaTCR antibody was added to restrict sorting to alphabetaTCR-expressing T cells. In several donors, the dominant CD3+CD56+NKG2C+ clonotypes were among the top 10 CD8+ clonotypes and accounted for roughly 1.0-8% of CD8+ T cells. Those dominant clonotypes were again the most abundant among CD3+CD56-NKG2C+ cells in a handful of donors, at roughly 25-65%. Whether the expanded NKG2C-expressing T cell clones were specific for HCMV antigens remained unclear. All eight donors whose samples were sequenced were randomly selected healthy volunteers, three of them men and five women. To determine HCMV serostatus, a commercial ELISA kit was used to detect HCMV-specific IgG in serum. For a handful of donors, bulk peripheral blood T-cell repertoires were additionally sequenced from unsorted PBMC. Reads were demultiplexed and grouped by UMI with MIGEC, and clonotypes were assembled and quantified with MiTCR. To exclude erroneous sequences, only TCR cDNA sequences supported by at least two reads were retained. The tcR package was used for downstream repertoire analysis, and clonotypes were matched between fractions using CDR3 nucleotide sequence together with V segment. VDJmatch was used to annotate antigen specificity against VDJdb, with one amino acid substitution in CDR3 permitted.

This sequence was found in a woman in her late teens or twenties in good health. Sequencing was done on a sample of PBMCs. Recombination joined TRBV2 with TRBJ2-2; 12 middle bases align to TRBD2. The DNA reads TGTGCCAGCGGAGGTACTAGCGGGGGGCACACCGGGGAGCTGTTTTTT. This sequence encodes CASGGTSGGHTGELFF. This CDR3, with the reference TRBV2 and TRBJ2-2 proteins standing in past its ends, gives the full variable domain EPEVTQTPSHQVTQMGQEVILRCVPISNHLYFYWYRQILGQKVEFLVSFYNNEISEKSEIFDDQFSVERPDGSNFTLKIRSTKLEDSAMYFCASGGTSGGHTGELFFGEGSRLTVL.